The clone carrying this T cell receptor beta chain was counted between two and nine times. Antigen specificity is unknown. At one end, the junction sequence differs from germline, possibly due to a read error. Germline V gene data show CDR1 as MGHRA and CDR2 as YSYEKL. The CDR3 has 15 residues. Unsorted libraries were generated from 2 million PBMCs held at -80 degrees C. This sample stems from a study of neurological immune-mediated disorders. MiXCR, applied by TCRdb to the 5' RACE reads, yields one record per CDR3 protein. The table includes 55,000 or so distinct CDR3 sequences, 4% to 5.5% detected once. The study, taken as a whole, reports: The study found the most TCR clonal expansion in HTLV-1-associated myelopathy and the least in multiple sclerosis, below healthy controls.

The sequence was obtained from a man aged 50 or older with multiple sclerosis. This sequence joins TRBV4-1 and TRBJ1-5, with TRBD1 as a possible D gene (6 bases). The sequencing sample was made of PBMCs. For the CDR3, the DNA is TGCGCCAGCAGCCGAGGGGGAGGGAGCAATCAGCCCCAGAATTTT. Translated: CASSRGGGSNQPQNF.